These T cell receptor beta chains were read from a single sample in a study of CD8 T cells in Susac syndrome. Using its own MiXCR run on the immunoSEQ multiplex PCR reads, TCRdb lists one record per CDR3 protein. The sample yields about 210,000 distinct CDR3 sequences, approximately 94% seen once. Material: CD4+ T cells from PBMCs. These receptors were obtained from a human donor with Susac syndrome. Both conserved end residues are part of each CDR3. The D gene is left open where the match is weak. Rows give clone size only sometimes, using once, few, many, or a class for an expanded clone.

CDR3,DNA,J,V,size,D
CASSLDPGSGPQHF,TGCGCCAGCAGCTTGGATCCGGGATCGGGGCCCCAGCATTTT,TRBJ1-5,TRBV5-1,NA,NA
CASSFTEAHEQYF,TGCGCCAGCAGCTTTACAGAGGCCCACGAGCAGTACTTC,TRBJ2-7,TRBV5-1,NA,NA
CASSPPRGEGTGELFF,TGTGCCAGCTCACCACCAAGGGGCGAGGGCACCGGGGAGCTGTTTTTT,TRBJ2-2,TRBV18,NA,NA
CASSQYDKNTEAFF,TGTGCCAGCAGCCAGTACGACAAGAACACTGAAGCTTTCTTT,TRBJ1-1,TRBV3-1,once,NA
CASSSLGEGQETQYF,TGTGCCAGCAGTTCCCTCGGTGAGGGCCAAGAGACCCAGTACTTC,TRBJ2-5,TRBV28,NA,NA
CASSPDWGSTYEQYF,TGTGCCAGCAGTCCAGATTGGGGATCGACCTACGAGCAGTACTTC,TRBJ2-7,TRBV27,NA,NA
CASSLETRETNIQYF,TGTGCCAGCAGCTTAGAAACCAGGGAGACAAACATTCAGTACTTC,TRBJ2-4,TRBV7-9,NA,NA
CASSENFYGSYEQYF,TGTGCCAGCAGTGAAAACTTCTACGGCTCCTACGAGCAGTACTTC,TRBJ2-7,TRBV2,NA,NA
CAWSVPGGGTDTQYF,TGTGCCTGGAGTGTGCCCGGAGGCGGCACAGATACGCAGTATTTT,TRBJ2-3,TRBV30,NA,NA
CASRFGQLESYEQYF,TGTGCCAGCAGGTTCGGACAGCTGGAGTCCTACGAGCAGTACTTC,TRBJ2-7,TRBV6-1,NA,NA
CAWRLGPPPDEQYF,TGTGCCTGGAGGTTAGGACCTCCGCCCGACGAGCAGTACTTC,TRBJ2-7,TRBV30,NA,NA
CASSQDTSGRPGPQHF,TGCGCCAGCAGCCAAGATACCTCCGGCCGCCCCGGGCCCCAGCATTTT,TRBJ1-5,TRBV4-1,NA,NA
CASSRDPGTTEKLFF,TGTGCCAGCAGTCGGGACCCGGGGACCACGGAAAAACTGTTTTTT,TRBJ1-4,TRBV5-4,NA,NA
CSALGPALNTEAFF,TGCAGCGCCTTGGGTCCAGCCTTGAACACTGAAGCTTTCTTT,TRBJ1-1,TRBV29-1,NA,NA
CAISETSGGGTDTQYF,TGTGCCATCAGTGAAACTAGCGGGGGGGGGACAGATACGCAGTATTTT,TRBJ2-3,TRBV10-3,NA,TRBD2
CASSLGAGDEAFF,TGCGCCAGCAGCTTGGGGGCAGGTGATGAAGCTTTCTTT,TRBJ1-1,TRBV5-1,NA,NA
CATRTGVSTDTQYF,TGTGCCACCAGGACAGGGGTGAGCACAGATACGCAGTATTTT,TRBJ2-3,TRBV10-3,NA,TRBD1
CSARAGVTSYNEQFF,TGCAGCGCACGAGCGGGGGTGACCTCCTACAATGAGCAGTTCTTC,TRBJ2-1,TRBV29-1,NA,TRBD2
CASSLEGGRGQPQHF,TGCGCCAGCAGCTTGGAGGGGGGGCGCGGACAGCCCCAGCATTTT,TRBJ1-5,TRBV5-1,NA,NA
CSAKVIGPNTEAFF,TGCAGTGCTAAAGTGATTGGGCCCAACACTGAAGCTTTCTTT,TRBJ1-1,TRBV20-1,NA,NA
CSASINTERNIQYF,TGCAGTGCTTCTATTAACACGGAGCGAAACATTCAGTACTTC,TRBJ2-4,TRBV20-1,NA,NA
CSAGQRAVRQPQHF,TGCAGTGCGGGGCAGAGGGCAGTTCGACAGCCCCAGCATTTT,TRBJ1-5,TRBV20-1,NA,NA
CASSLAGQGPSHEQYF,TGCGCCAGCAGCTTGGCCGGACAGGGACCCTCTCACGAGCAGTACTTC,TRBJ2-7,TRBV5-1,NA,TRBD1
CASSQDRGSSMNTEAFF,TGCGCCAGCAGCCAAGATAGAGGATCCAGCATGAACACTGAAGCTTTCTTT,TRBJ1-1,TRBV4-3,NA,NA
CATSDPTYNEQFF,TGTGCCACCAGTGACCCGACGTACAATGAGCAGTTCTTC,TRBJ2-1,TRBV24-1,NA,NA
CASSYVGGSEAFF,TGTGCCAGCAGTTACGTAGGGGGCTCTGAAGCTTTCTTT,TRBJ1-1,TRBV6-5,NA,TRBD1
CASSLQPGADTQYF,TGTGCCAGCAGCTTACAGCCCGGCGCTGATACGCAGTATTTT,TRBJ2-3,TRBV7-3,NA,NA
CASSFDLSEKLFF,TGTGCCAGCAGCTTCGACCTGAGTGAAAAACTGTTTTTT,TRBJ1-4,TRBV7-9,NA,NA
CSARVPGSTEAFF,TGCAGTGCTAGAGTCCCAGGGAGCACTGAAGCTTTCTTT,TRBJ1-1,TRBV20-1,once,NA